A single sample is the source of the 11 T cell receptor beta chains below, sequenced in a study of cytomegalovirus exposure and HLA in healthy donors (dated by TCRdb to 2015 to 2018). Libraries were prepared through the immunoSEQ multiplex PCR assay. The multiplex PCR relied on a mix of 60 forward primers for TCR Vbeta segments and 13 reverse primers for TCR Jbeta segments. TCRdb took this table from immuneACCESS and kept in-frame rearrangements with V and J called. Such tables lack part of the clones; where checked against another copy, unresolved V genes explain under half of the gap, and the rest is unexplained. The sample table records about 54,000 clones; 78% of these occur just once. In total, the top ten clones hold approximately 1.3% of the sample. The sequenced material came from PBMCs. These receptors were obtained from a female donor in good health and CMV-seronegative.

This clone was seen more than once but under ten times. The V call is TRBV11-2, the J call TRBJ2-2; 8 bases agree with TRBD2. The CDR3 length is 17 residues. From germline, CDR1 is SGHAT and CDR2 FQNNGV. Trimming removed 1 base from V and 2 bases from J; junction bases left unmatched: 6. CDR3 coding DNA: TGTGCCAGCAGCTTAGGTGCAAGGACTAGCAACACCGGGGAGCTGTTTTTT. It translates to CASSLGARTSNTGELFF.

The gene calls are TRBV23-1 and TRBJ1-2, with D tentatively TRBD1 (6 bases). TRBV23-1 is noted as an ORF with a role that remains uncertain. This CDR3 spans 16 amino acids. V was pared by 7 bases and J by 6 bases, with 24 bases between. The CDR3 here is CASKLKQIQGSNGYTF. The DNA of the CDR3 is TGCGCCAGCAAATTAAAACAGATCCAGGGGAGTAATGGCTACACCTTC.

This chain joins TRBV5-8 and TRBJ1-2; 7 positions agree with TRBD1. Trimming at V came to 6 bases and at J to 6 bases, leaving 8 bases not matched to a gene. The CDR3 is made up of 13 amino acids. Looked up from germline, CDR1 is SGHTS and CDR2 is YDEGEE. The CDR3 protein is CASILQGIDGYTF. The CDR3 DNA follows: TGTGCCAGCATCCTACAGGGGATTGATGGCTACACCTTC. The entire variable domain, with the rest obtained from reference TRBV5-8 and TRBJ1-2, is as follows: EAGVTQSPTHLIKTRGQQATLRCSPISGHTSVYWYQQALGLGLQFLLWYDEGEERNRGNFPPRFSGRQFPNYSSELNVNALELEDSALYLCASILQGIDGYTFGSGTRLTVV.

This clone was observed a few times. The V gene is TRBV6-1, the J gene TRBJ1-5; D perhaps matches TRBD1 (5 bases). This CDR3 is built from 15 residues. The V end lost 6 bases, the J end lost 4 bases, and 16 bases lay between the germline ends. Germline assignment: CDR1 MNHNS and CDR2 SASEGT. This CDR3 is CASSPGAGLNQPQHF. The CDR3 DNA sequence: TGTGCCAGCAGCCCCGGGGCGGGGTTGAATCAGCCCCAGCATTTT.

The V gene is TRBV4-3, the J gene TRBJ1-1, with D unresolved. Trimming removed 0 bases at V and 1 base at J, with 9 bases between. CDR3 length: 15 residues. The germline CDR1 and CDR2 sequences are LGHNA and YSLEER. CDR3 region: CASSQERQANTEAFF. The CDR3 DNA reads as TGCGCCAGCAGCCAAGAACGGCAGGCGAACACTGAAGCTTTCTTT.

This clone was found a few times. V is TRBV5-1 and J is TRBJ1-4; 11 positions match TRBD1. The CDR3 is 15 residues long. Germline V gives CDR1 SGHRS, CDR2 YFSETQ. V lost 2 bases to trimming and J lost 7 bases; unmatched junction nucleotides: 4. The CDR3 DNA is TGCGCCAGCAGCTTTTTGGGGACAGGGGGTGAAAAACTGTTTTTT. Its protein is CASSFLGTGGEKLFF.

The V gene is TRBV5-1, the J gene TRBJ2-5, with TRBD1 matching 10 bases. Germline V gene sequence: CDR1 SGHRS, CDR2 YFSETQ. This CDR3 spans 13 amino acids. The junction had 2 bases not matched to a gene; V was cut back by 3 bases and J by 6 bases. The CDR3 reads CASSWTGGKTQYF. In DNA, the CDR3 is TGCGCCAGCAGCTGGACAGGGGGGAAGACCCAGTACTTC.

CDR3 sequence: CASSKTSGGLETQYF. CDR3 sequence (DNA): TGTGCCAGCAGTAAGACTAGCGGGGGTTTAGAGACCCAGTACTTC. The rearrangement uses TRBV6-5 and TRBJ2-5, with 12 bases identical to TRBD2. Germline V gives CDR1 MNHEY, CDR2 SVGAGI. The CDR3 consists of 15 residues. The V and J ends lost 5 bases and 4 bases, in that order; junction bases with no gene match: 5.

This clone was seen more than once but under ten times. V and J are TRBV5-1 and TRBJ2-7; tentatively, D is TRBD1 (6 bases). Trimming removed 1 base from V and 1 base from J, with 12 bases in between. Germline CDR1 is SGHRS and CDR2 is YFSETQ. The CDR3 runs to 15 residues. CDR3 amino acids: CASSLNTGQSYEQYF. CDR3 sequence (DNA): TGCGCCAGCAGCTTGAATACAGGACAGTCCTACGAGCAGTACTTC.

This clone was detected only once. The chain uses TRBV19 and TRBJ1-1, with a weak D call TRBD1 (6 bases). Trimming took 5 bases from V and 5 from J, leaving 12 bases between them. CDR1 is LNHDA, CDR2 SQIVND, per germline (reference sequence). The CDR3 covers 13 residues. The CDR3 region has the DNA TGTGCCAGTAGTCCAGGGGTTTGGACTGAAGCTTTCTTT. This encodes CASSPGVWTEAFF.

V and J are TRBV4-1 and TRBJ2-7, with TRBD1 as a possible D gene (5 bases). The CDR3 length is 13 residues. V lost 2 bases to trimming and J lost 5 bases, with 10 bases between them. CDR1 and CDR2 from the germline V gene are MGHRA and YSYEKL. The CDR3 bases are TGCGCCAGCAGCCAACGAACAGGAGACGAGCAGTACTTC. This sequence encodes CASSQRTGDEQYF.